The 5 T cell receptor beta chains presented below share a single source sample, sequenced in a study of T cells in Graves' hyperthyroidism and ophthalmopathy. Regions amplified from RNA transcripts were the TCR beta CDR3 regions. A set of HTBI primers served as the primers for a first-round RT-PCR of the TCR CDR3. Using its own MiXCR run on the multiplex PCR reads, TCRdb lists one record per CDR3 protein. The table lists 550,000 to 700,000 distinct CDR3 sequences, roughly 14% of them singletons. The sequencing sample was made of blood. The receptors were sampled from a woman aged 35 to 49 with Graves' ophthalmopathy.

This clonotype was recorded at least ten times. V usage is TRBV6-4 and J usage is TRBJ2-7; D might be TRBD1 (6 bases). V was shortened by 5 bases and J by 0 bases, with 20 bases between the two germline ends. CDR1 and CDR2 (germline): MRHNA, SNTAGT. The CDR3 loop spans 17 amino acids. CDR3 residues: CASSRLGVGGSSYEQYF. CDR3 sequence (DNA): TGTGCCAGCAGTCGATTGGGGGTAGGGGGTTCCTCCTACGAGCAGTACTTC.

This clonotype came up a few times. CDR3: CASSQGGTGYGYTEAFF. The CDR3, as DNA: TGTGCCAGCAGCCAAGGCGGGACAGGGTACGGTTACACTGAAGCTTTCTTT. This chain uses TRBV4-2 with TRBJ1-1; TRBD1 matches at 9 bases. The J segment lost 3 bases and the V segment lost 1 base, leaving 9 bases of the junction unmatched. This CDR3 is 17 amino acids long. CDR1 and CDR2 (germline): LGHNA, YNFKEQ.

This clonotype was detected ten times or more. The rearrangement links TRBV4-1 to TRBJ1-1; weak D call: TRBD1 (6 bases). The V gene's germline CDR1 is MGHRA and CDR2 YSYEKL. The V and J ends lost 0 bases and 1 base respectively, with 12 bases between them. CDR3 size: 16 residues. The CDR3 DNA reads as TGCGCCAGCAGCCAAGATATGGGGGGGGCGAACACTGAAGCTTTCTTT. This gives the protein CASSQDMGGANTEAFF.

This clonotype turned up a few times. The chain links TRBV24-1 to TRBJ1-1; 7 positions agree with TRBD1. V trimming: 3 bases; J trimming: 4 bases; junction bases outside the gene matches: 10. The CDR3 has 16 amino acids. Germline-derived CDR1 and CDR2 are KGHDR and SFDVKD. The CDR3 here is CATSDHPRGGFTEAFF. The CDR3 nucleotides are TGTGCCACCAGTGATCATCCCAGGGGGGGGTTCACTGAAGCTTTCTTT.

This clonotype has ten or more counts. The chain links TRBV27 to TRBJ2-5; D possibly uses TRBD1 or TRBD2 (6 bases each). This CDR3 has 16 amino acids. The V end lost 3 bases, the J end lost 4 bases, and 18 bases lay between the germline ends. CDR1 is MNHEY and CDR2 is SMNVEV in the germline V gene (reference sequence). The CDR3 spells CASSLSLGGTVETQYF. In DNA form, the CDR3 reads TGTGCCAGCAGTTTGAGTTTGGGGGGCACGGTAGAGACCCAGTACTTC.